This T cell receptor beta chain is from a study of cytomegalovirus exposure and HLA in healthy donors. CDR3 length: 16 amino acids. The V and J ends lost 5 bases and 5 bases, in that order; junction bases with no gene match: 10. CDR1 is SGHAT and CDR2 is FQNNGV in the germline V gene. PCR was performed using 60 Vbeta and 13 Jbeta primers. Profiled with immunoSEQ multiplex PCR; TCRdb holds only in-frame clones, not every one. The table includes about 120,000 clones, 81% detected once. The source of this sequence is a man younger than 30 in good health and CMV-seropositive. The specimen sequenced was PBMCs. This chain joins TRBV11-2 and TRBJ2-3, with 10 bases identical to TRBD2. CDR3: CASSRDLAGEVDTQYF. CDR3 nucleotide sequence: TGTGCCAGCAGCCGAGACCTAGCGGGGGAGGTAGATACGCAGTATTTT.